The source of this TCR beta chain is a study of cytomegalovirus exposure and HLA in healthy donors. Sequencing used immunoSEQ multiplex PCR; TCRdb keeps in-frame clones, though not all of them. Of 150,000 to 170,000 clones in the sample, 65% to 90% were seen once. This clonotype was sampled from a man in his late teens or twenties in good health and CMV-seropositive. What was sequenced was PBMCs.

CDR3 nucleotides: TGTGCCAGCTCACCACCGGGCAGCCGCAGCACAGATACGCAGTATTTT. This codes for CASSPPGSRSTDTQYF. The chain combines TRBV18 with TRBJ2-3; D unclear. Germline CDR1 reads KGHSH; CDR2 reads LQKENI. The CDR3 contains 16 residues. Between the trimmed V and J ends, which lost 0 bases and 0 bases, there was a span of 10 bases.